This TCR beta chain was captured in a study of T cell responses to AZD1222 COVID-19 vaccine. Method: immunoSEQ multiplex PCR; TCRdb's copy keeps in-frame clones and lacks some. Altogether more than 85,000 clones are present, around 90% being singletons, with the ten largest covering 1.6%. Overall study results and limits: Following two doses of AZD1222, Spike-specific TCR breadth and depth rose. Donor demographics were predominantly white British with a female majority; clonal diversity may be underestimated. Unmutated variant regions reportedly attract nearly half of all spike-specific TCRs. Seropositive status at baseline applied to only a handful of AZD1222 recipients.

J was trimmed by 5 bases and V by 4 bases; bases with no gene match: 14. The CDR3 length is 17 residues. Germline values: CDR1 SQVTM, CDR2 ANQGSEA. As to this clone: Its antigen remains unknown.

The source of this sequence is an adult in good health. The chain is built from TRBV29-1 and TRBJ2-3, with 11 bases fitting TRBD2. The source was peripheral blood, collected on day 0 of AZD1222 vaccination. The CDR3 region has the DNA TGCAGCGTTGGAGGGACTAGCGGAGACCGGATGGTAGATACGCAGTATTTT. Its protein is CSVGGTSGDRMVDTQYF.